These T cell receptor beta chains were read from a single sample in a study of blood T cell repertoires in COVID-19. The assay was immunoSEQ multiplex PCR, and TCRdb's table has in-frame clones only and misses some. Among some 530,000 clones, approximately 90% were seen once, and the ten largest hold roughly 8%. The sequenced sample consisted of PBMCs or T cells enriched from blood (not recorded which). The origin of the receptors is an older woman who had recovered from COVID-19. The CDR3 runs from the conserved cysteine through the conserved F or W. D genes are given only for firm matches. A row's size may be missing; if present it is once, few, many or a size class.

j_gene	abundance	v_gene	d_gene	CDR3aa	CDR3nt
TRBJ2-3	.	TRBV21-1	.	CASSNHRGFAISTDTQYF	TGTGCCAGCAGCAATCACAGAGGGTTTGCGATTAGCACAGATACGCAGTATTTT
TRBJ1-1	.	TRBV19	TRBD1	CASSTLTGDPVGF	TGTGCCAGTAGTACGCTGACAGGGGATCCTGTGGGATTT
TRBJ1-6	.	TRBV18	.	CASRGQSLSPLHF	TGTGCCAGCCGTGGACAGAGTTTATCACCCCTCCACTTT
TRBJ2-5	once	TRBV5-4	.	CASSLSETQYF	TGTGCCAGCAGCTTGTCGGAGACCCAGTACTTC
TRBJ2-7	once	TRBV10-3	.	CATAGLPSYEQYF	TGTGCCACCGCGGGGCTGCCCTCCTACGAGCAGTACTTC
TRBJ2-7	.	TRBV10-3	TRBD2	CAISEWEGKTKQYF	TGTGCCATCAGTGAGTGGGAGGGAAAAACTAAGCAGTACTTC
TRBJ2-1	.	TRBV27	.	CASSPDLGSGEQFF	TGTGCCAGCAGTCCGGACCTAGGATCAGGGGAGCAGTTCTTC
TRBJ1-2	.	TRBV7-2	.	CASRLGGGNGYTF	TGTGCCAGCAGACTAGGAGGAGGGAATGGCTACACCTTC
TRBJ1-5	.	TRBV12-5	TRBD1	CASGSLRTGHDSNQPQHF	TGTGCTAGTGGTTCGCTCAGGACAGGCCACGATAGCAATCAGCCCCAGCATTTT
TRBJ2-1	.	TRBV5-1	TRBD2	CASSPLGAGAYNEQFF	TGCGCCAGCAGCCCGTTGGGAGCGGGGGCCTACAATGAGCAGTTCTTC
TRBJ2-1	.	TRBV9	TRBD1	CASSVGTGNEQFF	TGTGCCAGCAGCGTAGGGACAGGCAATGAGCAGTTCTTC
TRBJ2-3	.	TRBV7-9	TRBD2	CASSLEAGVWTDTQYF	TGTGCCAGCAGCTTAGAAGCGGGGGTTTGGACAGATACGCAGTATTTT
TRBJ2-3	.	TRBV12-3/TRBV12-4	.	CASTLNRVDTQYF	TGTGCCAGCACACTAAACAGGGTTGATACGCAGTATTTT
TRBJ1-2	once	TRBV5-1	.	CASSAGQNYGYTF	TGCGCCAGCAGTGCTGGACAGAACTATGGCTACACCTTC
TRBJ1-2	.	TRBV3-1/TRBV3-2	TRBD1	CASSQGTGGTNGYTF	TGTGCCAGCAGCCAGGGGACAGGGGGCACGAATGGCTACACCTTC
TRBJ1-2	.	TRBV20-1	.	CSARAELGYTF	TGCAGTGCTAGAGCGGAGTTAGGCTACACCTTC
TRBJ2-3	.	TRBV7-9	TRBD2	CASSLTPATSGGGYF	TGTGCCAGCAGCCTAACCCCCGCGACTAGCGGGGGGGGTTATTTT
TRBJ1-1	.	TRBV30	TRBD1	CAWSVTGTANTEAFF	TGTGCCTGGAGTGTGACCGGGACAGCGAACACTGAAGCTTTCTTT
TRBJ1-6	.	TRBV28	.	CASSLIVAGRPLHF	TGTGCCAGCAGTTTAATAGTAGCAGGGAGGCCCCTCCACTTT
TRBJ2-2	.	TRBV10-1	.	CASSEGTPLAGELFF	TGCGCCAGCTCGGAGGGGACTCCCCTTGCCGGGGAGCTGTTTTTT
TRBJ1-1	.	TRBV5-1	.	CASSLGQPGNTEAFF	TGCGCCAGCAGCCTGGGACAACCAGGGAACACTGAAGCTTTCTTT
TRBJ1-3	.	TRBV12-5	TRBD1	CASAPWTGGRNTIYF	TGTGCTAGTGCTCCTTGGACAGGGGGACGAAACACCATATATTTT
TRBJ1-1	.	TRBV7-2	.	CASSYIVPGTEAFF	TGTGCCAGCAGCTATATTGTCCCGGGCACTGAAGCTTTCTTT
TRBJ1-2	.	TRBV18	.	CASSPKGTEGYGYTF	TGTGCCAGCTCACCAAAGGGTACGGAGGGGTATGGCTACACCTTC
TRBJ2-2	.	TRBV7-9	TRBD2	CASTTSGGTGELFF	TGTGCCAGCACGACTAGCGGGGGAACCGGGGAGCTGTTTTTT
TRBJ1-5	.	TRBV18	.	CASSKGQGSLGNQPQHF	TGTGCCAGCTCCAAGGGCCAGGGGAGTCTCGGCAATCAGCCCCAGCATTTT
TRBJ1-2	.	TRBV7-9	.	CASSSLRGGFYGYTF	TGTGCCAGCAGCTCCCTCAGGGGTGGGTTTTATGGCTACACCTTC
TRBJ2-5	.	TRBV7-6	.	CASSRRPGSQETQYF	TGTGCCAGCAGCCGTAGGCCGGGGTCACAAGAGACCCAGTACTTC
TRBJ2-1	.	TRBV24-1	TRBD1	CATGTDRANEQFF	TGTGCCACCGGAACCGACAGGGCCAATGAGCAGTTCTTC
TRBJ1-2	.	TRBV23-1	TRBD1	CASNPPLRKRTGADPYTF	TGCGCCAGCAACCCCCCGCTTAGGAAACGGACAGGAGCCGATCCCTACACCTTC
TRBJ2-2	.	TRBV6-6	TRBD2	CASSPPLAGTGELFF	TGTGCCAGCAGTCCGCCACTAGCGGGCACCGGGGAGCTGTTTTTT
TRBJ1-6	.	TRBV27	.	CASSLSQGNSPLHF	TGTGCCAGCAGTTTATCGCAGGGTAATTCACCCCTCCACTTT
TRBJ2-2	.	TRBV5-6	TRBD2	CASSSGGGAPGELFF	TGTGCCAGCAGCTCGGGCGGGGGGGCGCCCGGGGAGCTGTTTTTT
TRBJ1-4	.	TRBV24-1	.	CATSEATNEKLFF	TGTGCCACCTCGGAGGCAACTAATGAAAAACTGTTTTTT
TRBJ1-1	.	TRBV29-1	TRBD1	CSVDWGQGDTEAFF	TGCAGCGTTGATTGGGGACAGGGGGACACTGAAGCTTTCTTT
TRBJ1-3	.	TRBV27	TRBD1	CASSALTGAGNTIYF	TGTGCCAGCAGTGCCCTGACAGGGGCAGGAAACACCATATATTTT
TRBJ1-5	.	TRBV5-4	.	CASSLGGGMSNQPQHF	TGTGCCAGCAGCTTGGGGGGAGGGATGAGCAATCAGCCCCAGCATTTT
TRBJ2-3	.	TRBV7-8	.	CASSHGADTQYF	TGTGCCAGCAGCCACGGGGCAGATACGCAGTATTTT
TRBJ1-4	once	TRBV6-5	.	CASSYSGRTNEKLFF	TGTGCCAGCAGTTACTCGGGGCGTACTAATGAAAAACTGTTTTTT
TRBJ1-4	.	TRBV9	.	CASSVEQGTNEKLFF	TGTGCCAGCAGCGTAGAGCAGGGGACTAATGAAAAACTGTTTTTT
TRBJ2-5	.	TRBV24-1	TRBD1	CATSDLGQGVGETQYF	TGTGCCACCAGTGATTTGGGACAGGGGGTAGGAGAGACCCAGTACTTC
TRBJ1-6	.	TRBV6-5	.	CASSHRQAFILHF	TGTGCCAGCAGTCATCGACAGGCTTTTATCCTCCACTTT
TRBJ1-1	.	TRBV28	.	CASSLLTGGTEAFF	TGTGCCAGCAGTCTTCTGACGGGAGGGACTGAAGCTTTCTTT
TRBJ2-3	.	TRBV19	TRBD2	CASSTPGRGYGDTQYF	TGTGCCAGTAGTACCCCGGGGAGGGGCTACGGAGATACGCAGTATTTT